Listed below are T cell receptor beta chains from one sample, sequenced in a study of T-cell memory formation after mild COVID-19. TCRdb reanalysed the 5' RACE reads using MiXCR and keeps one entry per CDR3 protein. The top ten clones hold about 12% of a sample with approximately 450,000 distinct CDR3 sequences, about 20% of them seen once. The specimen was PBMCs or a T cell subset sorted from them (not recorded which). The receptors stem from an adult woman who had mild COVID-19 (a few samples of this study predate the infection). Cell type and time point are not known. CDR3s include the opening cysteine and the closing phenylalanine or tryptophan. D genes are given only for firm matches. Not every row has a clone size; where given, it reads once, few, many or a size class.

D gene,V gene,CDR3 length,clone size,J gene,CDR3 protein,CDR3 DNA
TRBD1,TRBV4-2,16,many,TRBJ1-2,CASSPSGTGGPYGYTF,TGTGCCAGCAGCCCGTCCGGGACAGGTGGGCCATATGGCTACACCTTC
TRBD2,TRBV12-3/TRBV12-4,18,few,TRBJ2-1,CASNLLTYPAGDSNEQFF,TGTGCCAGCAACTTACTAACTTATCCAGCGGGAGATTCGAATGAGCAGTTCTTC
NA,TRBV25-1,12,many,TRBJ2-5,CASSELGKTQYF,TGTGCCAGCAGTGAATTGGGGAAGACCCAGTACTTC
NA,TRBV20-1,13,NA,TRBJ1-2,CSASAAHTQGYTF,TGCAGTGCTTCGGCCGCCCACACGCAAGGCTACACCTTC
TRBD2,TRBV9,15,many,TRBJ2-2,CASSIASGGSGELFF,TGTGCCAGCAGCATCGCTAGCGGGGGGTCCGGGGAGCTGTTTTTT
NA,TRBV18,16,NA,TRBJ2-1,CASSPRTGRSYNEQFF,TGTGCCAGCTCACCACGTACGGGAAGGTCCTACAATGAGCAGTTCTTC
TRBD1,TRBV7-6,15,NA,TRBJ2-7,CASSFTTGGSYEQYF,TGTGCCAGCAGCTTCACGACAGGGGGAAGCTACGAGCAGTACTTC
NA,TRBV3-1,16,few,TRBJ1-5,CASSQAGGKGNQPQHF,TGTGCCAGCAGCCAGGCCGGGGGTAAGGGTAATCAGCCCCAGCATTTT
NA,TRBV7-2,13,NA,TRBJ2-3,CASSLLQINTQYF,TGTGCCAGCAGCTTACTACAGATTAATACGCAGTATTTT
NA,TRBV7-6,14,NA,TRBJ2-7,CASTPGGGGHEQYF,TGTGCCAGCACCCCCGGTGGAGGGGGTCACGAGCAGTACTTC
TRBD1,TRBV19,15,NA,TRBJ1-4,CASSDRGGVSEKLFF,TGTGCCAGTTCGGACAGGGGAGGAGTGAGTGAAAAACTGTTTTTT
NA,TRBV5-5,15,NA,TRBJ2-3,CASSTAVGITDTQYF,TGTGCCAGCAGCACGGCGGTGGGGATCACAGATACGCAGTATTTT
TRBD1,TRBV24-1,13,NA,TRBJ1-5,CATRQGGGQPQHF,TGTGCCACCAGGCAAGGGGGCGGTCAGCCCCAGCATTTT
TRBD2,TRBV7-2,16,few,TRBJ2-5,CASSIPSGGAGETQYF,TGTGCCAGCAGCATTCCTAGCGGGGGGGCCGGGGAGACCCAGTACTTC
TRBD1,TRBV7-2,16,once,TRBJ2-5,CASSPGTGGSQETQYF,TGTGCCAGCAGCCCAGGGACAGGGGGAAGCCAAGAGACCCAGTACTTC
TRBD2,TRBV6-2/TRBV6-3,17,NA,TRBJ2-1,CASRSRTSATSYNEQFF,TGTGCCAGCAGATCCAGGACTAGCGCGACATCCTACAATGAGCAGTTCTTC
NA,TRBV21-1,15,NA,TRBJ2-7,CASSPCGQGPYEQYF,TGTGCCAGCAGCCCCTGCGGGCAGGGACCCTACGAGCAGTACTTC
NA,TRBV19,14,NA,TRBJ2-7,CASSMRDRATEQYF,TGTGCCAGTAGTATGCGGGACCGCGCCACCGAGCAGTACTTC
TRBD2,TRBV5-6,14,NA,TRBJ2-7,CASSGLARSYEQYF,TGTGCCAGCAGCGGACTAGCCAGAAGCTACGAGCAGTACTTC
NA,TRBV10-3,16,few,TRBJ1-2,CAISDPRDGTNYGYTF,TGTGCCATCAGTGATCCCCGGGACGGCACTAACTATGGCTACACCTTC
TRBD2,TRBV5-1,16,NA,TRBJ2-2,CASSLPSGGHTGELFF,TGCGCCAGCAGCTTGCCTAGCGGGGGCCACACCGGGGAGCTGTTTTTT
NA,TRBV5-1,17,NA,TRBJ1-3,CASSVPTGGEKGNTIYF,TGCGCCAGCAGCGTACCCACGGGGGGAGAAAAAGGAAACACCATATATTTT
NA,TRBV20-1,12,few,TRBJ2-1,CSAASYYNEQFF,TGCAGTGCCGCATCATACTACAATGAGCAGTTCTTC
NA,TRBV7-3,15,NA,TRBJ2-6,CASSLSMTGANVLTF,TGTGCCAGCAGCTTAAGCATGACCGGGGCCAACGTCCTGACTTTC
TRBD2,TRBV5-1,16,NA,TRBJ2-3,CASSPGTSGRPDTQYF,TGCGCCAGCAGCCCAGGGACTAGCGGGAGGCCAGATACGCAGTATTTT
TRBD1,TRBV4-3,16,many,TRBJ1-1,CASSQDLRQGAREAFF,TGCGCCAGCAGCCAAGATCTGAGGCAGGGGGCGCGTGAAGCTTTCTTT
TRBD2,TRBV5-6,15,few,TRBJ2-5,CASSLAAGREETQYF,TGTGCCAGCAGCTTGGCAGCAGGGAGGGAGGAGACCCAGTACTTC
TRBD1,TRBV6-6,16,NA,TRBJ1-1,CASRIRQGIMSTEAFF,TGTGCCAGCAGGATTCGACAGGGCATAATGAGCACTGAAGCTTTCTTT